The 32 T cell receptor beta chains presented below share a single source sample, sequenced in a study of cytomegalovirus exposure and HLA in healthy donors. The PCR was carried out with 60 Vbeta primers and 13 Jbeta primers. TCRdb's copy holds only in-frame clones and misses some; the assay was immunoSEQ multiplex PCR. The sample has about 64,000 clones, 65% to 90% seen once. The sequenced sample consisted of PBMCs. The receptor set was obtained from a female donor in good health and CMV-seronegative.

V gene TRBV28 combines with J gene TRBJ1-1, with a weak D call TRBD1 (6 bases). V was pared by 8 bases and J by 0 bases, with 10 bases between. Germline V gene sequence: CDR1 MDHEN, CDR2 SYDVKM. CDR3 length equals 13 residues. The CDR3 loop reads CASRDTMNTEAFF. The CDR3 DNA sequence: TGTGCCAGCCGGGACACCATGAACACTGAAGCTTTCTTT. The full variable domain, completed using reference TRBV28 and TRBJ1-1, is DVKVTQSSRYLVKRTGEKVFLECVQDMDHENMFWYRQDPGLGLRLIYFSYDVKMKEKGDIPEGYSVSREKKERFSLILESASTNQTSMYLCASRDTMNTEAFFGQGTRLTVV.

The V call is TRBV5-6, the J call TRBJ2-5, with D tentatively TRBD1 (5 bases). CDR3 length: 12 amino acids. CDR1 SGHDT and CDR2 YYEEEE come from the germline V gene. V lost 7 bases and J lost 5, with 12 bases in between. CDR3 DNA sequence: TGTGCCAGCGCAGGGATGGGCGAGACCCAGTACTTC. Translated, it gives CASAGMGETQYF.

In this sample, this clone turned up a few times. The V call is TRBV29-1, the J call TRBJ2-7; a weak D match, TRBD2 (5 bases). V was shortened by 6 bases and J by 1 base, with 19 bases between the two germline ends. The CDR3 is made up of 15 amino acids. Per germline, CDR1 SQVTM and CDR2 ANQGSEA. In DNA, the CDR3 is TGCAGCGTCGACCATCGGGGTTCCAGTTCCTACGAGCAGTACTTC. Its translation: CSVDHRGSSSYEQYF.

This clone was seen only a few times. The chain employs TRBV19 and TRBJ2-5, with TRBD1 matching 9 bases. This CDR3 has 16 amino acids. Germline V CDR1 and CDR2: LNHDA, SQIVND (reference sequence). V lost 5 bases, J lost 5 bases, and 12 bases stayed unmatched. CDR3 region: CASSSLPGQGRETQYF. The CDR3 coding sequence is TGTGCCAGTAGTTCCTTGCCGGGACAGGGTAGGGAGACCCAGTACTTC. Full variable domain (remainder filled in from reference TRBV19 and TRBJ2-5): DGGITQSPKYLFRKEGQNVTLSCEQNLNHDAMYWYRQDPGQGLRLIYYSQIVNDFQKGDIAEGYSVSREKKESFPLTVTSAQKNPTAFYLCASSSLPGQGRETQYFGPGTRLLVL.

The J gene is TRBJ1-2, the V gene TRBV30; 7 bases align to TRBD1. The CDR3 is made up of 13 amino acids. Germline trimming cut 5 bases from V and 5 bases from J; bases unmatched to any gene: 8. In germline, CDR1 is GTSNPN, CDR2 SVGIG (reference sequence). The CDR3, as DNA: TGTGCCTGGCAAGCAGGGGGTGGGTATGGCTACACCTTC. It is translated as CAWQAGGGYGYTF. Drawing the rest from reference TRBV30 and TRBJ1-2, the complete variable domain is SQTIHQWPATLVQPVGSPLSLECTVEGTSNPNLYWYRQAAGRGLQLLFYSVGIGQISSEVPQNLSASRPQDRQFILSSKKLLLSDSGFYLCAWQAGGGYGYTFGSGTRLTVV.

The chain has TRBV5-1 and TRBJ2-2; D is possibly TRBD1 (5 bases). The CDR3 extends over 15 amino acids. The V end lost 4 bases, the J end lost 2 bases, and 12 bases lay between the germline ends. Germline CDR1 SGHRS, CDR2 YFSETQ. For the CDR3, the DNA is TGCGCCAGCAGCCTCCTTCAGGGAAACACCGGGGAGCTGTTTTTT. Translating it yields CASSLLQGNTGELFF. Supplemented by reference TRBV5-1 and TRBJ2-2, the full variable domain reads KAGVTQTPRYLIKTRGQQVTLSCSPISGHRSVSWYQQTPGQGLQFLFEYFSETQRNKGNFPGRFSGRQFSNSRSEMNVSTLELGDSALYLCASSLLQGNTGELFFGEGSRLTVL.

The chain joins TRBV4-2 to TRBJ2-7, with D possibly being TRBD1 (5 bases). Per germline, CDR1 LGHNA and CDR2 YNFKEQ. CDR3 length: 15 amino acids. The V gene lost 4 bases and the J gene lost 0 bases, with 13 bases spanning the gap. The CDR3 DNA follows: TGTGCCAGCAGCCCAGAACAGGTTCCCTCCTACGAGCAGTACTTC. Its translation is CASSPEQVPSYEQYF.

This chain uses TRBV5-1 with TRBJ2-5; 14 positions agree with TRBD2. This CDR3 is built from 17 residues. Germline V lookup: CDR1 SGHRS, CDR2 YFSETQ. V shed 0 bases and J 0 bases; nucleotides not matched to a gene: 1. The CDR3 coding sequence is TGCGCCAGCAGCTTGGGGGGACTAGCGGGAGACCAAGAGACCCAGTACTTC. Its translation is CASSLGGLAGDQETQYF.

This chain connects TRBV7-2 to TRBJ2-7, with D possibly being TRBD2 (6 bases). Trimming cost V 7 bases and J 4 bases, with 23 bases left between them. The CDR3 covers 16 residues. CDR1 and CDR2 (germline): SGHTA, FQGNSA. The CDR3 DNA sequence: TGTGCCAGCAACCCCCGCCCTAGCGCGCGTGGGTACGAGCAGTACTTC. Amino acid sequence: CASNPRPSARGYEQYF.

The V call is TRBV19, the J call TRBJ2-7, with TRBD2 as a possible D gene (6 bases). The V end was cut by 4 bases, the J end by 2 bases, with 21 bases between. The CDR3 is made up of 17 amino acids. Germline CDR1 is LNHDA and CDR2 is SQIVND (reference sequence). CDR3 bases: TGTGCCAGTAGTAGGTACTACAGGACTAACGGGACCTACGAGCAGTACTTC. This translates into CASSRYYRTNGTYEQYF.

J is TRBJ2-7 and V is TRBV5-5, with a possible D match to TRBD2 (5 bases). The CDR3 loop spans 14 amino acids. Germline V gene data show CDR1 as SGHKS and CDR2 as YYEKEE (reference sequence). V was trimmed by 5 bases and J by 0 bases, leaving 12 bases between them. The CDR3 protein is CASSPRRGSYEQYF. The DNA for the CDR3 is TGTGCCAGCAGTCCCCGTCGGGGCTCCTACGAGCAGTACTTC.

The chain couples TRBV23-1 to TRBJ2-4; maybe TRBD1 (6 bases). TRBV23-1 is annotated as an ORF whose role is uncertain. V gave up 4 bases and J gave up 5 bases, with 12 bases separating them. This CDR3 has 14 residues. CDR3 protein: CASSRTDGENIQYF. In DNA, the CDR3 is TGCGCCAGCAGTCGGACAGACGGCGAAAACATTCAGTACTTC.

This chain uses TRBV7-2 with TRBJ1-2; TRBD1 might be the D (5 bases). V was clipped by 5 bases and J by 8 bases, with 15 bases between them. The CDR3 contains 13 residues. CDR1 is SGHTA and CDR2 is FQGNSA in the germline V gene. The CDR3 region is CASSRNAGGGYTF. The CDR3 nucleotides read TGTGCCAGCAGCCGGAACGCCGGGGGGGGCTACACCTTC.

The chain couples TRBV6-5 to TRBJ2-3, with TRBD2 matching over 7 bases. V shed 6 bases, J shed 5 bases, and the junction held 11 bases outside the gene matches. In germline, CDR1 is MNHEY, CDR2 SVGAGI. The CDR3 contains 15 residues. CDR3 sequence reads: CASRDGRGSEDTQYF. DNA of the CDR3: TGTGCCAGCAGGGACGGGCGGGGGTCCGAAGATACGCAGTATTTT.

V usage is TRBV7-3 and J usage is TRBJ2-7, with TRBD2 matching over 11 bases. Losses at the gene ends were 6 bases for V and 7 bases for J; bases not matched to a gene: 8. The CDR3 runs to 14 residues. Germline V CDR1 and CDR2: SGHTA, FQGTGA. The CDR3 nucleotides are TGTGCCAGCAGACCCACTAGCGGGAGTTTGGAGCAGTACTTC. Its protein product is CASRPTSGSLEQYF.

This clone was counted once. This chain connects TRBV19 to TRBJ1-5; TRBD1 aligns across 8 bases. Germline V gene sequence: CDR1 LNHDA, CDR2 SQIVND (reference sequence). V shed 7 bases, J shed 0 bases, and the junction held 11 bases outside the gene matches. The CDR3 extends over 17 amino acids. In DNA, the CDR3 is TGTGCCAGTATCTCGCTCGGGACAGGCTATAGCAATCAGCCCCAGCATTTT. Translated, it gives CASISLGTGYSNQPQHF.

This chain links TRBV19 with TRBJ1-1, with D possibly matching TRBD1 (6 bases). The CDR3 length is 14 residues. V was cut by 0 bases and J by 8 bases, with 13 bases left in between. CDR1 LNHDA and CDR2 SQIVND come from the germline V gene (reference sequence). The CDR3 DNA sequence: TGTGCCAGTAGTATAGATGGATCGGACAGAGAAGCTTTCTTT. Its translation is CASSIDGSDREAFF. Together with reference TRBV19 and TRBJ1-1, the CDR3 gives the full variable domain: DGGITQSPKYLFRKEGQNVTLSCEQNLNHDAMYWYRQDPGQGLRLIYYSQIVNDFQKGDIAEGYSVSREKKESFPLTVTSAQKNPTAFYLCASSIDGSDREAFFGQGTRLTVV.

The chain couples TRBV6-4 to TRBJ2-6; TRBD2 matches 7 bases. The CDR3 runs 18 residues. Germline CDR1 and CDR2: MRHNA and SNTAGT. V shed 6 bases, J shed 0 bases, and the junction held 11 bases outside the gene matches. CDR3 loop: CASSAGIAGFSGANVLTF. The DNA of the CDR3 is TGTGCCAGCAGCGCCGGGATAGCGGGCTTCTCTGGGGCCAACGTCCTGACTTTC.

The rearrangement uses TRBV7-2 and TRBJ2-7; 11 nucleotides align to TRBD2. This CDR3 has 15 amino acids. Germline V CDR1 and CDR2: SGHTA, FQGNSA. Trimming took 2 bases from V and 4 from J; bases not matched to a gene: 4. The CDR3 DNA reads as TGTGCCAGCAGCTTATGGGTAGCGGGGGGGTACGAGCAGTACTTC. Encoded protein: CASSLWVAGGYEQYF.

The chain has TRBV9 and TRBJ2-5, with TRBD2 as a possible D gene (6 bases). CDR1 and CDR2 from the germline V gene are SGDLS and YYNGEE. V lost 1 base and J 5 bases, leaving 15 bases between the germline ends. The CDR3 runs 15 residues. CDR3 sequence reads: CASSVRPGLRETQYF. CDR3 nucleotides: TGTGCCAGCAGCGTAAGGCCGGGACTTCGGGAGACCCAGTACTTC. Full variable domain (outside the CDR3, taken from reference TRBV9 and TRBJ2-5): DSGVTQTPKHLITATGQRVTLRCSPRSGDLSVYWYQQSLDQGLQFLIQYYNGEERAKGNILERFSAQQFPDLHSELNLSSLELGDSALYFCASSVRPGLRETQYFGPGTRLLVL.

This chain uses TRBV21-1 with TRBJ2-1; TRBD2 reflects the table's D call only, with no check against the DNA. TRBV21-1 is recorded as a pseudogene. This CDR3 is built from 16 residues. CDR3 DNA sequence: TGTGCCAGCAGCAAAGAAGAGCGGGCACCCTACAATGAGCAGTTCTTC. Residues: CASSKEERAPYNEQFF.

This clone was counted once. The CDR3 here is CASSLRQGAEEQYF. As DNA, the CDR3 is TGTGCCAGCAGCTTGCGGCAGGGGGCGGAGGAGCAGTACTTC. This sequence joins TRBV5-4 and TRBJ2-7; 8 nucleotides match TRBD1. The CDR3 loop spans 14 amino acids. Looked up from germline, CDR1 is SGHNT and CDR2 is YYREEE (reference sequence). The V and J ends lost 1 base and 7 bases, in that order; junction bases with no gene match: 7.

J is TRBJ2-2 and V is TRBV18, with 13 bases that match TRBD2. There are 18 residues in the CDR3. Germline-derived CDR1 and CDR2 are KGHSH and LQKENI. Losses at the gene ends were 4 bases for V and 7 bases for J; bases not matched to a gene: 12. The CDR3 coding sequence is TGTGCCAGCTCACTAACTCTCGGACTAGCGGGAGAGTACGGGGAGCTGTTTTTT. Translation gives CASSLTLGLAGEYGELFF.

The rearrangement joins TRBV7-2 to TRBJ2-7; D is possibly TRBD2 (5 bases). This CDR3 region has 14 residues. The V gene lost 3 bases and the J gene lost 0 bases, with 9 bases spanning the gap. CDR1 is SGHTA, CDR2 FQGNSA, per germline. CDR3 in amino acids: CASSLDWNSYEQYF. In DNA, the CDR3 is TGTGCCAGCAGCTTGGACTGGAACTCCTACGAGCAGTACTTC.

The CDR3 protein is CASSLVTDANYGYTF. CDR3 bases: TGCGCCAGCAGCTTGGTAACAGATGCTAACTATGGCTACACCTTC. The chain links TRBV5-1 to TRBJ1-2; no firm D call. This CDR3 spans 15 amino acids. With 0 bases removed from V and 0 bases from J, the gap between germline ends came to 9 bases. The germline CDR1 and CDR2 sequences are SGHRS and YFSETQ.

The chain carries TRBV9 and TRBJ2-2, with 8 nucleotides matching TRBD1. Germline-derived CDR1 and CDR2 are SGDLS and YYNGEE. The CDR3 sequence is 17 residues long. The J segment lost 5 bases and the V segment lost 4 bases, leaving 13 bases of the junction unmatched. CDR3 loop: CASSSPRGTGPTGELFF. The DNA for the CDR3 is TGTGCCAGCAGCTCTCCAAGGGGGACAGGCCCGACCGGGGAGCTGTTTTTT.

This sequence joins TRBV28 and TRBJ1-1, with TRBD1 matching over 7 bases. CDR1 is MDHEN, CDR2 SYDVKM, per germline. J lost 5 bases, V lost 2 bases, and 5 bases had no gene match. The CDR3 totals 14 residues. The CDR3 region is CASSLQGGKTEAFF. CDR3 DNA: TGTGCCAGCAGTTTACAGGGGGGAAAGACTGAAGCTTTCTTT.

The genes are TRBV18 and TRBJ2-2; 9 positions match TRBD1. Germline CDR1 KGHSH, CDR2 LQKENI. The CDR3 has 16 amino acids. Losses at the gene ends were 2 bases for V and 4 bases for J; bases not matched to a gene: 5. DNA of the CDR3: TGTGCCAGCTCACCAACCGGGACAGGGAGCACCGGGGAGCTGTTTTTT. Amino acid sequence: CASSPTGTGSTGELFF.

The CDR3 nucleotides are TGTGCCAGCAGGCCCGGGACAGGTATTGAAAAACTGTTTTTT. Its translation: CASRPGTGIEKLFF. This chain links TRBV2 with TRBJ1-4; 8 bases match TRBD1. Unmatched junction bases numbered 7, after V lost 6 bases and J lost 7 bases. Germline lookup yields CDR1 SNHLY and CDR2 FYNNEI. The CDR3 has 14 amino acids. Full variable domain (rest looked up from reference TRBV2 and TRBJ1-4): EPEVTQTPSHQVTQMGQEVILRCVPISNHLYFYWYRQILGQKVEFLVSFYNNEISEKSEIFDDQFSVERPDGSNFTLKIRSTKLEDSAMYFCASRPGTGIEKLFFGSGTQLSVL.

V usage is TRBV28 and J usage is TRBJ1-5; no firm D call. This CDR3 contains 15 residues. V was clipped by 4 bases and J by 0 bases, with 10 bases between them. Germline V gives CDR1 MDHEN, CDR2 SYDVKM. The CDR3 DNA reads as TGTGCCAGCAGTTCCCGACGGAGTAGCAATCAGCCCCAGCATTTT. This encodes CASSSRRSSNQPQHF.

The CDR3 loop is CASSEAPLREEAFF. In DNA form, the CDR3 reads TGTGCCAGCAGTGAAGCGCCACTTCGGGAGGAAGCTTTCTTT. This rearrangement joins TRBV6-1 to TRBJ1-1; D uncertain. Germline values: CDR1 MNHNS, CDR2 SASEGT. The V end lost 0 bases, the J end lost 8 bases, and 13 bases lay between the germline ends. This CDR3 is 14 amino acids long.

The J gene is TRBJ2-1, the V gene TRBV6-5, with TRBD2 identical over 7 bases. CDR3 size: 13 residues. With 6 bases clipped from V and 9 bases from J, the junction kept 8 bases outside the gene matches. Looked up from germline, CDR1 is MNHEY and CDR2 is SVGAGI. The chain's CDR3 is CASRGLLGGEQFF. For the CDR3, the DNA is TGTGCCAGCAGGGGACTACTCGGGGGTGAGCAGTTCTTC.